This TCR beta chain was recorded in a study of T cell repertoires in cytomegalovirus infection. Background on the study: An indication of both CMV infection and matching HLA type came from public TCR beta signatures.

Whole-study findings and limits: The response measured ex vivo was dominated by TCR beta clonotypes (HLA-C-restricted and CMV-specific). Accumulated public TCR beta family frequency recognized individuals carrying CMV together with the relevant HLA.

TCRdb independently ran MiXCR on the reads; one entry per CDR3 protein. The profile shows almost 550,000 distinct CDR3 sequences, approximately 15% of them singletons. In germline, CDR1 is SGHVS, CDR2 FNYEAQ. The CDR3 extends over 14 amino acids. The ends lost 5 bases at V and 0 bases at J; junction bases unmatched: 1. This clonotype was counted ten times or more. Its antigen is as yet unknown. The chain employs TRBV7-6 and TRBJ2-1; 7 bases align to TRBD1. The source of this sequence is a human donor in good health (CMV status not recorded). Some clones in this sample may be carry-over from other donors' samples. Sequencing was performed on CD8+ T cells from PBMCs. CDR3: CASSTGVSYNEQFF. Here the CDR3 DNA reads TGTGCCAGCAGCACAGGGGTCTCCTACAATGAGCAGTTCTTC.